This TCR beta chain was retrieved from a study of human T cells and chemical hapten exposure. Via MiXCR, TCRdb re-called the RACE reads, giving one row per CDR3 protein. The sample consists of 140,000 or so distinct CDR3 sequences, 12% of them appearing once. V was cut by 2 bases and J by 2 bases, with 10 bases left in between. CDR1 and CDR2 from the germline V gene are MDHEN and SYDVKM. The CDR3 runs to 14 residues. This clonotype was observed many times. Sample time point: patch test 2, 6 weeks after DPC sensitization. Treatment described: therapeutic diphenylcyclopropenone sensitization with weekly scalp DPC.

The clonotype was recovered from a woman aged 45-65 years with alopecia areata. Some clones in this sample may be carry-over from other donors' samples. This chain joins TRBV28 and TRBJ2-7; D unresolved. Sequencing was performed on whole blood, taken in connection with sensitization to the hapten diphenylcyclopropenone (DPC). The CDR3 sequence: CASSLRGETYEQYF. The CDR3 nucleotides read TGTGCCAGCAGTTTACGCGGAGAAACCTACGAGCAGTACTTC.